The 9 T cell receptor beta chains in this list originate from one sample, sequenced in a study of sequential checkpoint blockade in melanoma. Stated treatment: randomized to nivolumab then ipilimumab (arm A) or the reverse (arm B). Sequencing used immunoSEQ multiplex PCR; TCRdb keeps in-frame clones, though not all of them. The table records about 27,000 clones, about 72% of them present only once. This specimen consisted of CD8+ T cells sorted from blood (inferred from file names), obtained from a patient given nivolumab and ipilimumab in sequence. The receptor source for this set is a human donor with melanoma.

This clone occurred once. J is TRBJ2-3 and V is TRBV6-1, with a possible D match to TRBD2 (5 bases). CDR1 is MNHNS and CDR2 is SASEGT in the germline V gene. V lost 1 base, J lost 3 bases, and 11 bases lay in between. CDR3 length equals 15 residues. The CDR3 protein is CASSEVLGETDTQYF. Written as DNA, the CDR3 is TGTGCCAGCAGTGAAGTCCTCGGGGAGACAGATACGCAGTATTTT.

This clone came up once. This chain uses TRBV18 with TRBJ1-2; TRBD1 might be the D (6 bases). V lost 5 bases and J lost 4, with 17 bases in between. In germline, CDR1 is KGHSH, CDR2 LQKENI. The CDR3 is 15 residues long. CDR3 in amino acids: CASSDRDTEGYGYTF. Here the CDR3 DNA reads TGTGCCAGCTCAGACCGGGACACGGAAGGCTATGGCTACACCTTC.

CDR3 coding DNA: TGTGCCAGCAGAAAGACAGATAGCTCCTACGAGCAGTACTTC. It translates to CASRKTDSSYEQYF. This chain joins TRBV2 and TRBJ2-7, with D possibly TRBD1 on 5 matching bases. Trimming cost V 6 bases and J 0 bases, with 12 bases left between them. The length of the CDR3 is 14 residues. Germline CDR1 reads SNHLY; CDR2 reads FYNNEI.

V gene TRBV19 combines with J gene TRBJ2-7; D not certain. Germline CDR1 reads LNHDA; CDR2 reads SQIVND (reference sequence). The CDR3 consists of 15 residues. The V end was cut by 1 base, the J end by 4 bases, with 14 bases between. This chain's CDR3 is CASSIARSVPYEQYF. CDR3 DNA: TGTGCCAGTAGTATAGCGCGGAGCGTCCCATACGAGCAGTACTTC.

This clone came up a few times. The chain joins TRBV21-1 to TRBJ2-5; TRBD2, the table's D call, lacks a check against the DNA. TRBV21-1 is a pseudogene. The length of the CDR3 is 16 residues. CDR3 loop: CASSTRQVGDQETQYF. For the CDR3, the DNA is TGTGCCAGCAGCACTCGTCAGGTGGGAGACCAAGAGACCCAGTACTTC.

This clone was observed a handful of times. The chain links TRBV15 to TRBJ1-1; D uncertain. Germline V gives CDR1 LNHNV, CDR2 YYDKDF (reference sequence). The CDR3 runs 14 residues. Trimming stripped 1 base from V and 4 bases from J, with 10 bases between. The CDR3 DNA reads as TGTGCCACCAGCAGAGGGAGAGGGATCACTGAAGCTTTCTTT. It is translated as CATSRGRGITEAFF.

The count of this clone is one. This chain links TRBV6-1 with TRBJ2-7; 8 bases map to TRBD2. Germline CDR1 reads MNHNS; CDR2 reads SASEGT. The trim removed 4 bases at V and 0 bases at J, leaving 5 bases unmatched. This CDR3 is 15 amino acids long. As DNA, the CDR3 is TGTGCCAGCAGTGCGAGCGGGGGCCACTCCTACGAGCAGTACTTC. Residues: CASSASGGHSYEQYF.

The gene calls are TRBV29-1 and TRBJ2-7; 10 nucleotides align to TRBD1. This CDR3 has 15 amino acids. CDR1 and CDR2 from the germline V gene are SQVTM and ANQGSEA. Trimming at V came to 3 bases and at J to 3 bases, leaving 8 bases not matched to a gene. The CDR3 loop is CSVEVLGQGDYEQYF. CDR3 in DNA: TGCAGCGTTGAGGTTTTAGGACAGGGGGACTACGAGCAGTACTTC.

The V call is TRBV19, the J call TRBJ1-1; D is uncertain. Germline CDR1 and CDR2: LNHDA and SQIVND (reference sequence). Trimming cost V 4 bases and J 0 bases, with 6 bases left between them. The CDR3 runs 13 residues. The CDR3 spells CASSKDMNTEAFF. The CDR3 DNA sequence: TGTGCCAGTAGTAAAGACATGAACACTGAAGCTTTCTTT.